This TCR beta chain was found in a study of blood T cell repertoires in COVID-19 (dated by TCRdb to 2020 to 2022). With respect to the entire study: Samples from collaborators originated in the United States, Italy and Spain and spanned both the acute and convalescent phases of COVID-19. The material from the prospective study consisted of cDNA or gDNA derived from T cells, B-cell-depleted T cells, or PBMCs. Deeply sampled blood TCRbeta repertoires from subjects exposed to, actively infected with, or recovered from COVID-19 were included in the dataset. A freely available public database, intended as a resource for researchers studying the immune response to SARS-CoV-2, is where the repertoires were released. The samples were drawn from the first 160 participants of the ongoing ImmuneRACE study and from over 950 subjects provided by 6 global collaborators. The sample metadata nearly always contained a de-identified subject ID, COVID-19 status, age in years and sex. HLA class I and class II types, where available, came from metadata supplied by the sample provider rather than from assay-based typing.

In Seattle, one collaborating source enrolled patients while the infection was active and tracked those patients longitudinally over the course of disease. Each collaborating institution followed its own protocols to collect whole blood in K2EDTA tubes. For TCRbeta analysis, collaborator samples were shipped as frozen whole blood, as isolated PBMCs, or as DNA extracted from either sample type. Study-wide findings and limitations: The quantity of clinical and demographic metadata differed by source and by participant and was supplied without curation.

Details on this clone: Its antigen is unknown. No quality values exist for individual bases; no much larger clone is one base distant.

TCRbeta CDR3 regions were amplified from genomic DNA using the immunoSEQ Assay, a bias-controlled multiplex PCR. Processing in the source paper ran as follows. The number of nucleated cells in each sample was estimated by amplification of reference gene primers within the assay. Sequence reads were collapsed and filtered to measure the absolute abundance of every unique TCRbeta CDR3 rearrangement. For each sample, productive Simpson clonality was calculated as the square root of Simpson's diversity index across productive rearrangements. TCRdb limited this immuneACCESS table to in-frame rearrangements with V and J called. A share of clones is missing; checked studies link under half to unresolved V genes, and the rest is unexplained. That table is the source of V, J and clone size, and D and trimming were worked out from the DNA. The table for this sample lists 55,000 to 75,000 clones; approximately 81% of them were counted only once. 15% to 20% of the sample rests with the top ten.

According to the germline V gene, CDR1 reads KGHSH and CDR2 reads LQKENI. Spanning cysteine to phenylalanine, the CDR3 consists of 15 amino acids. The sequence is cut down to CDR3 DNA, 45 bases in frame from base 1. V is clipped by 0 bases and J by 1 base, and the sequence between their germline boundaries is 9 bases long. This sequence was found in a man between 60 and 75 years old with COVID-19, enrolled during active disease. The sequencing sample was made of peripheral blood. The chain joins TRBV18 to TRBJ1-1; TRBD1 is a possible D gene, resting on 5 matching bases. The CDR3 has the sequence CASSPPGAGNTEAFF. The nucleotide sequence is TGTGCCAGCTCACCACCAGGGGCAGGGAACACTGAAGCTTTCTTT.